This T cell receptor (beta chain) stems from a study of cytomegalovirus exposure and HLA in healthy donors. Study overall: When roughly 420 donors were genotyped, more than 70% of them were found to fall in the Caucasian-associated ancestry cluster.

As concerns this clone: The target antigen is unknown.

PCR used 60 Vbeta primers and 13 Jbeta primers. Sequencing used immunoSEQ multiplex PCR; TCRdb keeps in-frame clones, though not all of them. The table for this sample gives some 41,000 clones. Study-wide points: Later analysis identified a missense DCLRE1C variant that was linked to TCR beta V- and J-gene trimming.

With 1 base clipped from V and 6 bases from J, the junction kept 0 bases outside the gene matches. The V gene's germline CDR1 is LNHDA and CDR2 SQIVND (reference sequence). The length of the CDR3 is 13 residues. This chain uses TRBV19 with TRBJ1-2, with 9 bases that match TRBD1. The sequence derives from a man aged 30 to 39 in good health and CMV-seronegative. The sample taken for sequencing was PBMCs. CDR3 DNA: TGTGCCAGTAGTATAGGGACAGGGGATGGCTACACCTTC. Protein sequence: CASSIGTGDGYTF.